These 9 T cell receptor beta chains were all obtained from the same sample, sequenced in a study of blood T cell repertoires in COVID-19. Clones were sequenced by immunoSEQ multiplex PCR, and TCRdb holds only the in-frame ones, with some missing. Counted here are about 87,000 clones, roughly 91% occurring once; the ten biggest clones make up roughly 4.5%. The sample consisted of peripheral blood. These TCRs come from a woman older than 75 with acute or convalescent COVID-19.

J is TRBJ1-1 and V is TRBV19; TRBD1 matches at 8 bases. CDR3 length: 16 amino acids. V shed 5 bases, J shed 0 bases, and the junction held 8 bases outside the gene matches. Per germline, CDR1 LNHDA and CDR2 SQIVND (reference sequence). The CDR3 DNA reads TGTGCCAGTAGTCCTCGGACAGGGATCATGAACACTGAAGCTTTCTTT. The encoded protein is CASSPRTGIMNTEAFF.

The chain links TRBV18 to TRBJ2-3; maybe TRBD1 (6 bases). Germline V lookup: CDR1 KGHSH, CDR2 LQKENI. The CDR3 is 16 amino acids. With 6 bases removed from V and 4 bases from J, the gap between germline ends came to 20 bases. The CDR3 here is CASSRLTGDGADTQYF. As DNA, the CDR3 is TGTGCCAGCTCCCGACTGACAGGTGATGGGGCAGATACGCAGTATTTT. Variable domain in full (rest from reference TRBV18 and TRBJ2-3): NAGVMQNPRHLVRRRGQEARLRCSPMKGHSHVYWYRQLPEEGLKFMVYLQKENIIDESGMPKERFSAEFPKEGPSILRIQQVVRGDSAAYFCASSRLTGDGADTQYFGPGTRLTVL.

The chain is built from TRBV10-3 and TRBJ1-1, with TRBD1 identical over 8 bases. This CDR3 is 12 amino acids long. V lost 6 bases to trimming and J lost 6 bases; unmatched junction nucleotides: 3. CDR1 ENHRY and CDR2 SYGVKD come from the germline V gene. CDR3 nucleotide sequence: TGTGCCATCAGGGACAGGGACTCTGAAGCTTTCTTT. It translates to CAIRDRDSEAFF.

The chain combines TRBV7-9 with TRBJ2-7; 10 nucleotides line up with TRBD1. J was trimmed by 2 bases and V by 6 bases; bases with no gene match: 7. CDR3 length: 15 residues. Germline lookup yields CDR1 SEHNR and CDR2 FQNEAQ (reference sequence). Written as DNA, the CDR3 is TGTGCCAGCAGTAAAAGTGGACAGGGGGCCTACGAGCAGTACTTC. Amino acid sequence: CASSKSGQGAYEQYF.

The rearrangement joins TRBV5-6 to TRBJ1-2; D ambiguous. Germline-derived CDR1 and CDR2 are SGHDT and YYEEEE. The CDR3 is 15 residues long. Trimming pared 0 bases from V and 5 bases from J, leaving 14 bases between. The CDR3 region has the DNA TGTGCCAGCAGCTTGGCCCGGGATCTTCCTTATGGCTACACCTTC. Its translation: CASSLARDLPYGYTF.

This rearrangement joins TRBV11-3 to TRBJ2-7, with a weak D call TRBD1 (6 bases). Germline lookup yields CDR1 SGHNT and CDR2 YENEEA. Trimming stripped 1 base from V and 2 bases from J, with 12 bases between. The CDR3 runs to 15 residues. CDR3 in amino acids: CASSLATGPPYEQYF. The CDR3 region has the DNA TGTGCCAGCAGCTTAGCGACAGGACCCCCCTACGAGCAGTACTTC.

The chain is built from TRBV5-1 and TRBJ1-2; 8 bases map to TRBD1. Germline-derived CDR1 and CDR2 are SGHRS and YFSETQ. The V gene end was trimmed by 4 bases and the J gene end by 8 bases; junction bases not matched to a gene: 10. This CDR3 is 14 amino acids long. CDR3 sequence (DNA): TGCGCCAGCAGCCGAGACAGGGGTCTTCAAGGCTACACCTTC. It translates to CASSRDRGLQGYTF.

This clone was counted a few times. The rearrangement links TRBV2 to TRBJ1-5; a possible D gene is TRBD1 (5 bases). CDR1 and CDR2 (germline): SNHLY, FYNNEI. The CDR3 is made up of 17 amino acids. V was clipped by 6 bases and J by 0 bases, with 18 bases between them. The CDR3 sequence is CASSDGTRGYSNQPQHF. The CDR3 DNA follows: TGTGCCAGCAGCGACGGGACCCGGGGGTATAGCAATCAGCCCCAGCATTTT.

The CDR3 DNA reads as TGTGCCAGCAGCCAAGCGGTGGAGACTGAAGCTTTCTTT. This translates into CASSQAVETEAFF. The rearrangement joins TRBV4-2 to TRBJ1-1; D is ambiguous. V gave up 1 base and J gave up 5 bases, with 8 bases separating them. CDR3 length: 13 amino acids. The germline V gene encodes CDR1 LGHNA and CDR2 YNFKEQ.